Included here is one TCR beta chain sequence, with context. As yet, its antigen is unknown. Data came from immunoSEQ multiplex PCR; TCRdb stores just in-frame clones and leaves some out. The profile shows 2 million to 2.5 million clones, roughly 93% of them singletons. The germline V and J ends were trimmed by 3 bases and 3 bases, with 15 bases remaining between them. This CDR3 comprises 15 residues. Germline V gene sequence: CDR1 LNHNV, CDR2 YYDKDF (reference sequence). The sample is drawn from a study of shared clonotypes between healthy human individuals. Study-level information: Donors had three CD4 naive, three CD4 memory, two CD8 naive and one CD8 memory plate apiece.

Study results and limitations: Relative to clonotypes present in all four donors, those not shared had lower generation probabilities.

This rearrangement joins TRBV15 to TRBJ2-7; D is perhaps TRBD1 (7 bases). The origin of this receptor is a man younger than 35 in good health. Some clones in this sample may be carry-over from other donors' samples. Specimen: naive CD4+ T cells from PBMCs. Stated subset: CD45RA+ positively selected. The CDR3 reads CATSREGAIDYEQYF. For the CDR3, the DNA is TGTGCCACCAGCAGGGAGGGGGCCATTGACTACGAGCAGTACTTC.